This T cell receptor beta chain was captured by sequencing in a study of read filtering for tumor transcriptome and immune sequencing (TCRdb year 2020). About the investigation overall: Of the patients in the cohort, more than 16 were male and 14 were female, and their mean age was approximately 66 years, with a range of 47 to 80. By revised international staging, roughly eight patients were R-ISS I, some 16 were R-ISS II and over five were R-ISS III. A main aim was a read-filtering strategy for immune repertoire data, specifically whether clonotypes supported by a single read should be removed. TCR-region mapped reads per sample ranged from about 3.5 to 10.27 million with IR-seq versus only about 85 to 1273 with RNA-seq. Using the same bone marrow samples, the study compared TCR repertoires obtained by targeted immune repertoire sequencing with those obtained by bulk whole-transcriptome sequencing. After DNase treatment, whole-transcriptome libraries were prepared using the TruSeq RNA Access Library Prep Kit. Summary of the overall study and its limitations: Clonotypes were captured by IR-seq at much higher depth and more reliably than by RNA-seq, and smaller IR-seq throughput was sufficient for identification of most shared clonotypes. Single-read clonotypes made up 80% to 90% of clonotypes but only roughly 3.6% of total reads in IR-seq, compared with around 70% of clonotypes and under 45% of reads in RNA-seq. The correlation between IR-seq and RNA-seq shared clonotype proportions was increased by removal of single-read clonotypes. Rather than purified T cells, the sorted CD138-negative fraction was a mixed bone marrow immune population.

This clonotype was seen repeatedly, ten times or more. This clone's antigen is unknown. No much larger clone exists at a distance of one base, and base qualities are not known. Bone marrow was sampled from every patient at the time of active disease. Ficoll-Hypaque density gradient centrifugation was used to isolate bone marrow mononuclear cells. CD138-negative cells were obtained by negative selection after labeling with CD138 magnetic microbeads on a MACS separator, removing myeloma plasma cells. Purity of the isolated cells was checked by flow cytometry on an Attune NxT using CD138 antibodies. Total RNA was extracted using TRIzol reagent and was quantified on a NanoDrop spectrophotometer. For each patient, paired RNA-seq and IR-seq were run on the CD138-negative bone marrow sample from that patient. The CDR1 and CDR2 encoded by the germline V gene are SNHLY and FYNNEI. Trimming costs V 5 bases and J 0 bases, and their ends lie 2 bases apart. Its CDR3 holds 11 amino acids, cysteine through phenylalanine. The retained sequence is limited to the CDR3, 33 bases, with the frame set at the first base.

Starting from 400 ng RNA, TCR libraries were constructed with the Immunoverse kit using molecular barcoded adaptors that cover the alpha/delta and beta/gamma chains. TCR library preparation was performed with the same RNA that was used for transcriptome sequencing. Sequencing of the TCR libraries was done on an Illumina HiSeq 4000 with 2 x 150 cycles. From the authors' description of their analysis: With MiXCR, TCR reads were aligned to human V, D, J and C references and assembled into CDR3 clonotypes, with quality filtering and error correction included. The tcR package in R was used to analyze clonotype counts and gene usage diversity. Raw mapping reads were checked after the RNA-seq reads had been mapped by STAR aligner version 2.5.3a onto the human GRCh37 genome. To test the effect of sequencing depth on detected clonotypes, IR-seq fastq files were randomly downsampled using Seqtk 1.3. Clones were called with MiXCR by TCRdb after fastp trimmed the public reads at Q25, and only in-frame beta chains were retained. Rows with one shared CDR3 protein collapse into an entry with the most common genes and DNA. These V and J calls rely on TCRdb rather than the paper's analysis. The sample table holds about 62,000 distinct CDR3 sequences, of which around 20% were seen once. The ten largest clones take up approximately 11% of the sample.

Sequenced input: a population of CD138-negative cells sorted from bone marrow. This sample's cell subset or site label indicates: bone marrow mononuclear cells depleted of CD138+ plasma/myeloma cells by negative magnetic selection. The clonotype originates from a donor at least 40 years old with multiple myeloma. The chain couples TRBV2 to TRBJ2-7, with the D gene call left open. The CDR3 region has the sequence CASSHSYEQYF. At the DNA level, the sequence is TGTGCCAGCAGTCACTCCTACGAGCAGTACTTC.